What follows are 17 T cell receptor beta chains derived from one specimen sequenced in a study of blood T cell repertoires in COVID-19. The data were produced by immunoSEQ multiplex PCR, yet TCRdb's version contains in-frame clones alone and is incomplete. This sample has approximately 250,000 clones; about 82% occur once, and the top ten carry approximately 6%. The specimen sequenced was peripheral blood. The receptors come from a woman older than 75 with COVID-19, enrolled during active disease.

This clone was seen a few times. The gene calls are TRBV11-2 and TRBJ2-1; 11 positions match TRBD2. This CDR3 spans 16 amino acids. The V gene end was trimmed by 4 bases and the J gene end by 3 bases; junction bases not matched to a gene: 5. Germline-derived CDR1 and CDR2 are SGHAT and FQNNGV. This chain's CDR3 is CASSSLAGGGYNEQFF. CDR3 bases: TGTGCCAGCAGCTCGCTAGCGGGGGGAGGCTACAATGAGCAGTTCTTC. The full variable domain, with the rest looked up from reference TRBV11-2 and TRBJ2-1, is EAGVAQSPRYKIIEKRQSVAFWCNPISGHATLYWYQQILGQGPKLLIQFQNNGVVDDSQLPKDRFSAERLKGVDSTLKIQPAKLEDSAVYLCASSSLAGGGYNEQFFGPGTRLTVL.

This chain links TRBV3-1 (or the pseudogene TRBV3-2) with TRBJ1-4; D uncertain. CDR3 length equals 14 residues. The V end lost 6 bases, the J end lost 5 bases, and 13 bases lay between the germline ends. The germline V gene encodes CDR1 LGHDT and CDR2 YNNKEL (reference sequence). CDR3 in amino acids: CASRRRGENEKLFF. Written as DNA, the CDR3 is TGTGCCAGCAGACGCCGGGGTGAAAATGAAAAACTGTTTTTT.

The CDR3 sequence: CASSTRLAGLGETQYF. The CDR3, as DNA: TGTGCCAGCAGTACCCGACTAGCGGGGTTGGGAGAGACCCAGTACTTC. The rearrangement joins TRBV28 to TRBJ2-5; 11 positions agree with TRBD2. CDR3 length: 16 amino acids. With V trimmed by 5 bases and J by 4 bases, 9 bases remained unmatched. The germline V gene encodes CDR1 MDHEN and CDR2 SYDVKM.

The rearrangement joins TRBV28 to TRBJ1-5; D is uncertain. The CDR3 spans 16 residues. Germline V gene data show CDR1 as MDHEN and CDR2 as SYDVKM. V shed 5 bases and J shed 7 bases, with 21 bases lying between them. The CDR3 loop reads CASSPSGRKNFQPQHF. DNA for the CDR3: TGTGCCAGCAGTCCCTCCGGGAGGAAAAATTTCCAGCCCCAGCATTTT.

The chain joins TRBV6-5 to TRBJ1-2; TRBD1 might be the D (6 bases). V was cut by 2 bases and J by 4 bases, with 11 bases left in between. The CDR3 runs to 14 residues. Germline CDR1 MNHEY, CDR2 SVGAGI. CDR3: CASSYRGGLYGYTF. The CDR3 DNA reads as TGTGCCAGCAGTTACCGGGGGGGGCTCTATGGCTACACCTTC.

The V gene is TRBV18, the J gene TRBJ1-4; D unresolved. The CDR3 has 16 amino acids. Looked up from germline, CDR1 is KGHSH and CDR2 is LQKENI. V lost 0 bases and J lost 3, with 11 bases in between. Here the CDR3 DNA reads TGTGCCAGCTCACCACCGGCGGGTCGGGCTAATGAAAAACTGTTTTTT. Protein sequence: CASSPPAGRANEKLFF.

This clone was seen a few times. The CDR3 region is CASSLVTGGTEAFF. The CDR3 DNA sequence: TGCGCCAGCAGCTTGGTGACAGGGGGCACTGAAGCTTTCTTT. The rearrangement links TRBV5-1 to TRBJ1-1; 9 nucleotides line up with TRBD1. Germline loops: CDR1 SGHRS, CDR2 YFSETQ. This CDR3 contains 14 residues. V was pared by 0 bases and J by 4 bases, with 1 base of the junction left unmatched.

V usage is TRBV4-2 and J usage is TRBJ2-7, with 7 positions matching TRBD1. Germline-derived CDR1 and CDR2 are LGHNA and YNFKEQ. The V gene end was trimmed by 4 bases and the J gene end by 2 bases; junction bases not matched to a gene: 5. This CDR3 is 14 amino acids long. CDR3 amino acids: CASSLGTVTYEQYF. In DNA, the CDR3 is TGTGCCAGCAGCCTAGGGACAGTAACCTACGAGCAGTACTTC.

The rearrangement joins TRBV5-5 to TRBJ2-1, with D possibly matching TRBD1 (6 bases). V lost 0 bases to trimming and J lost 4 bases, with 14 bases between them. Germline V gene lookup returns CDR1 SGHKS and CDR2 YYEKEE (reference sequence). The CDR3 loop spans 16 amino acids. The CDR3 bases are TGTGCCAGCAGCTTGGCGACAGGTTTTCCTTACAATGAGCAGTTCTTC. It specifies CASSLATGFPYNEQFF.

V and J are TRBV7-2 and TRBJ2-3, with 8 nucleotides matching TRBD2. The germline V gene encodes CDR1 SGHTA and CDR2 FQGNSA. The CDR3 runs to 16 residues. Trimming removed 4 bases from V and 1 base from J; junction bases left unmatched: 7. The DNA for the CDR3 is TGTGCCAGCAGCTCTCAGCGGGGGAGTGGCACAGATACGCAGTATTTT. This encodes CASSSQRGSGTDTQYF.

The genes are TRBV15 and TRBJ2-1, with TRBD1 matching over 7 bases. V gave up 4 bases and J gave up 0 bases; unmatched junction bases: 6. In germline, CDR1 is LNHNV, CDR2 YYDKDF (reference sequence). The length of the CDR3 is 16 residues. CDR3 residues: CATSIKGASSYNEQFF. The CDR3, as DNA: TGTGCCACCAGCATAAAGGGGGCTAGCTCCTACAATGAGCAGTTCTTC.

This chain links TRBV15 with TRBJ2-3, with unresolved D. This CDR3 is 14 amino acids long. CDR1 LNHNV and CDR2 YYDKDF come from the germline V gene (reference sequence). Trimming left V 6 bases short and J 1 base short, with 11 bases between. CDR3 protein: CATSRPSGTDTQYF. CDR3 DNA: TGTGCCACCAGTCGACCAAGCGGCACAGATACGCAGTATTTT.

In this sample, this clone turned up once. The rearrangement joins TRBV5-1 to TRBJ2-2; D is perhaps TRBD1 (6 bases). The CDR3 spans 14 residues. CDR1 SGHRS and CDR2 YFSETQ come from the germline V gene. V shed 4 bases and J shed 6 bases, with 13 bases lying between them. The CDR3 DNA sequence: TGCGCCAGCAGCGGGGACACGACGTCCGGGGAGCTGTTTTTT. Residues: CASSGDTTSGELFF.

This clone was seen once. This chain joins TRBV15 and TRBJ2-1; 7 bases are shared with TRBD1. CDR1 is LNHNV, CDR2 YYDKDF, per germline (reference sequence). The J segment lost 3 bases and the V segment lost 1 base, leaving 3 bases of the junction unmatched. There are 15 residues in the CDR3. CDR3 loop: CATSRARDSYNEQFF. As DNA, the CDR3 is TGTGCCACCAGCAGAGCCCGGGACAGCTACAATGAGCAGTTCTTC.

The gene calls are TRBV2 and TRBJ2-1, with TRBD2 identical over 10 bases. CDR1 is SNHLY, CDR2 FYNNEI, per germline. This CDR3 contains 13 residues. Losses at the gene ends were 2 bases for V and 14 bases for J; bases not matched to a gene: 6. CDR3 loop: CASSERLAGVEFF. CDR3 nucleotides: TGTGCCAGCAGTGAACGGCTAGCGGGGGTTGAGTTCTTC. The entire variable domain, with the rest obtained from reference TRBV2 and TRBJ2-1, is as follows: EPEVTQTPSHQVTQMGQEVILRCVPISNHLYFYWYRQILGQKVEFLVSFYNNEISEKSEIFDDQFSVERPDGSNFTLKIRSTKLEDSAMYFCASSERLAGVEFFGPGTRLTVL.

The genes are TRBV7-8 and TRBJ2-2; the D gene is possibly TRBD1 (6 bases). CDR3 length equals 15 residues. Trimming pared 0 bases from V and 8 bases from J, leaving 13 bases between. From germline, CDR1 is SGHVS and CDR2 FQNEAQ. CDR3 protein: CASSLALKGGGELFF. In DNA form, the CDR3 reads TGTGCCAGCAGCTTAGCGCTAAAAGGGGGAGGGGAGCTGTTTTTT.

The chain joins TRBV11-2 to TRBJ2-7, with 7 bases lining up with TRBD2. With V trimmed by 5 bases and J by 7 bases, 8 bases remained unmatched. Germline CDR1 SGHAT, CDR2 FQNNGV. The CDR3 runs to 13 residues. The CDR3 loop is CASSPGGTGEQYF. The CDR3 coding sequence is TGTGCCAGCAGCCCCGGGGGGACGGGGGAGCAGTACTTC.